This T cell receptor (beta chain) was observed in a study of PD-1 blockade in classical Hodgkin lymphoma. Broader study findings: After ASCT, patients who started nivolumab under 1 year later were excluded. Baseline diversity resembling that of newly diagnosed patients was seen in complete responders.

The length of the CDR3 is 18 residues. The V gene end was trimmed by 0 bases and the J gene end by 1 base; junction bases not matched to a gene: 8. The germline gives CDR1 LGHNA, CDR2 YNFKEQ. TCRdb's table, derived via immunoSEQ multiplex PCR, lists solely in-frame clones and lacks some. The table lists some 100,000 clones, about 92% of them singletons. Regarding this clone: No antigen is known for it.

The time point: cycle 4 day 1 (C4D1), after less than 7 weeks of nivolumab. After autologous stem cell transplantation all patients relapsed, and prior brentuximab vedotin exposure differed between cohorts. The specimen comprised peripheral blood mononuclear cells (PBMCs), sampled before the fourth cycle of nivolumab. This sequence joins TRBV4-2 and TRBJ2-3; TRBD2 matches at 9 bases. The clonotype originates from a human donor with classical Hodgkin lymphoma. CDR3 in DNA: TGTGCCAGCAGCCAAGATAAGGCGGGAGGGCCGGGCACAGATACGCAGTATTTT. Protein sequence: CASSQDKAGGPGTDTQYF.